The source of this T cell receptor (beta chain) is a study of cytomegalovirus exposure and HLA in healthy donors. Study observations and caveats: Later work showed greater clonal expansion in HLA-associated TCR beta chains than in equally common others. Analysis was carried out at a later point, and it linked a missense DCLRE1C variant to TCR beta V- and J-gene trimming. Later analysis identified 17,000 or so TCR beta sequences associated with HLA alleles, using a false discovery rate threshold of 0.05. The authors reported that TCR beta sequences could predict HLA-A and HLA-B alleles. These predictions were accurate for most subjects in the first cohort.

Germline CDR1 and CDR2: MDHEN and SYDVKM. The CDR3 has 14 residues. V was shortened by 2 bases and J by 2 bases, with 10 bases between the two germline ends. PCR primers comprised 60 Vbeta and 13 Jbeta primers. Sequencing was performed with immunoSEQ multiplex PCR; in TCRdb, only in-frame clones are kept and a portion is missing. The sample lists about 200,000 clones, over 75% seen once, with approximately 2.1% in the top ten. Regarding this clone: Its antigen remains unidentified.

The sample consisted of PBMCs. The clonotype was recovered from a woman between 45 and 65 years old in good health and CMV-seronegative. This chain connects TRBV28 to TRBJ2-7; TRBD2 might be the D (5 bases). The CDR3 loop is CASSLGRVTYEQYF. The DNA of the CDR3 is TGTGCCAGCAGTTTAGGGCGGGTAACCTACGAGCAGTACTTC.